This is a list of T cell receptor beta chains from one sample in a study of blood T cell repertoires in COVID-19. TCRdb's table, derived via immunoSEQ multiplex PCR, lists solely in-frame clones and lacks some. Here the sample spans hundreds of thousands of clones, more than 70% being singletons. The sample taken for sequencing was peripheral blood. Every receptor here comes from a woman aged 70 to 79 with COVID-19, enrolled during active disease. Both conserved end residues are part of each CDR3. The D gene is left open where the match is weak. A row's size may be missing; if present it is once, few, many or a size class.

d_call clone_size j_call v_call cdr3_aa cdr3_nt
. . TRBJ1-6 TRBV28 CASSPGWGGTYNSPLHF TGTGCCAGCTCACCCGGATGGGGGGGAACCTATAATTCACCCCTCCACTTT
. once TRBJ1-1 TRBV19 CASSKGDWDTEAFF TGTGCCAGTAGTAAGGGGGATTGGGACACTGAAGCTTTCTTT
. . TRBJ1-1 TRBV6-5 CASRGRVSGSDEAFF TGTGCCAGCCGGGGAAGGGTATCGGGGAGCGATGAAGCTTTCTTT
TRBD1 . TRBJ1-5 TRBV2 CASSGTGNQPQHF TGTGCCAGCAGTGGGACAGGGAATCAGCCCCAGCATTTT
. . TRBJ1-1 TRBV10-3 CAISDEGPEAFF TGTGCCATCAGTGACGAGGGTCCTGAAGCTTTCTTT
TRBD2 once TRBJ2-1 TRBV7-2 CASSLLAGGNSGEQFF TGTGCCAGCAGCTTACTAGCGGGGGGCAATTCCGGTGAGCAGTTCTTC
. . TRBJ1-4 TRBV3-1/TRBV3-2 CASSLATEKLFF TGTGCCAGCAGCCTGGCGACAGAAAAACTGTTTTTT
. . TRBJ2-5 TRBV30 CAWSPWRGWGQETQYF TGTGCCTGGAGTCCTTGGAGAGGGTGGGGCCAAGAGACCCAGTACTTC
TRBD1 . TRBJ2-1 TRBV6-6 CASTQPDRGNEQFF TGTGCCAGCACCCAACCTGACAGGGGAAATGAGCAGTTCTTC
. . TRBJ2-5 TRBV2 CASSLTGTPFTQETQYF TGTGCCAGCAGTCTTACCGGGACACCCTTTACCCAAGAGACCCAGTACTTC
. . TRBJ2-7 TRBV24-1 CATSDRRGSDEQYF TGTGCCACCAGTGACCGGCGGGGTAGCGACGAGCAGTACTTC
. . TRBJ2-5 TRBV7-7 CASSLGRGLGETQYF TGTGCCAGCAGCTTAGGGAGGGGGCTCGGAGAGACCCAGTACTTC
. . TRBJ2-7 TRBV27 CASSHLSRTAKQYF TGTGCCAGCAGTCACCTCTCCAGGACAGCCAAGCAGTACTTC
. . TRBJ2-4 TRBV23-1 CASSQYRDRLAKNIQYF TGCGCCAGCAGTCAATACAGGGACCGTCTAGCCAAAAACATTCAGTACTTC
. . TRBJ1-6 TRBV30 CAWRRGQRGSPLHF TGTGCCTGGAGACGGGGACAAAGGGGTTCACCCCTCCACTTT
TRBD1 . TRBJ1-1 TRBV14 CASSPGTGLTEAFF TGTGCCAGCAGCCCCGGGACAGGGTTGACTGAAGCTTTCTTT
. . TRBJ2-7 TRBV2 CASSVFRGATYEQYF TGTGCCAGCAGTGTTTTCAGGGGGGCTACCTACGAGCAGTACTTC
. . TRBJ1-2 TRBV7-9 CASSPRWGGYGYTF TGTGCCAGCAGCCCCCGATGGGGAGGCTATGGCTACACCTTC
. . TRBJ1-1 TRBV19 CASRFSRANTEAFF TGTGCCAGTAGGTTTAGCAGAGCGAACACTGAAGCTTTCTTT
TRBD2 . TRBJ2-7 TRBV4-1 CASSQDRTSGATYEQYF TGCGCCAGCAGCCAAGACCGGACTAGCGGGGCTACCTACGAGCAGTACTTC
. . TRBJ2-1 TRBV24-1 CATSDPDRHEQFF TGTGCCACCAGTGACCCCGACAGGCATGAGCAGTTCTTC
TRBD2 few TRBJ2-1 TRBV3-1/TRBV3-2 CASSSRLGTGGRNNEQFF TGTGCCAGCAGCTCCCGACTGGGCACGGGAGGAAGAAACAATGAGCAGTTCTTC
TRBD1 . TRBJ2-3 TRBV6-2/TRBV6-3 CASSDRGTDTQYF TGTGCCAGCAGTGACAGGGGCACAGATACGCAGTATTTT
TRBD1 . TRBJ2-4 TRBV6-1 CASSEGDRGAIQYF TGTGCCAGCAGTGAAGGAGACAGGGGGGCCATTCAGTACTTC
. . TRBJ2-3 TRBV28 CASSPDGRGPVADTQYF TGTGCCAGCAGTCCAGACGGGCGGGGGCCCGTAGCAGATACGCAGTATTTT
. once TRBJ1-2 TRBV18 CASSPPVYNRAYGYTF TGTGCCAGCTCACCACCGGTGTATAACAGGGCCTATGGCTACACCTTC
. . TRBJ1-5 TRBV24-1 CATGAQGNQPQHF TGTGCCACCGGGGCCCAAGGGAATCAGCCCCAGCATTTT
. . TRBJ1-6 TRBV12-3/TRBV12-4 CASSFGDNSPLHF TGTGCCAGCAGTTTCGGGGATAATTCACCCCTCCACTTT
. . TRBJ1-2 TRBV5-6 CASSLGVPNYGYTF TGTGCCAGCAGCTTGGGCGTCCCTAACTATGGCTACACCTTC
. . TRBJ2-2 TRBV9 CASSDRTNTGELFF TGTGCCAGCAGCGACAGAACGAACACCGGGGAGCTGTTTTTT
. few TRBJ1-6 TRBV2 CASSEAESNRSPLHF TGTGCCAGCAGTGAAGCGGAGTCGAATAGGTCACCCCTCCACTTT
TRBD2 . TRBJ2-2 TRBV9 CASSSGGANTGELFF TGTGCCAGCAGCTCTGGGGGGGCGAACACCGGGGAGCTGTTTTTT
. few TRBJ1-6 TRBV12-3/TRBV12-4 CASSLDSSPLHF TGTGCCAGCAGTTTAGATAGCTCACCCCTCCACTTT
. . TRBJ1-1 TRBV3-1/TRBV3-2 CASSQYQQAEAFF TGTGCCAGCAGCCAATACCAGCAGGCTGAAGCTTTCTTT
TRBD2 . TRBJ2-1 TRBV6-2/TRBV6-3 CASSYFTGGFISYNEQFF TGTGCCAGCAGTTACTTTACGGGGGGATTTATATCCTACAATGAGCAGTTCTTC
. once TRBJ2-1 TRBV7-2 CASSLDGPTVPGNEQFF TGTGCCAGCAGCTTAGATGGTCCAACTGTACCCGGCAATGAGCAGTTCTTC
. few TRBJ2-1 TRBV5-1 CASSMDSYNEQFF TGCGCCAGCAGCATGGACAGCTACAATGAGCAGTTCTTC
. once TRBJ1-5 TRBV5-6 CASSSLRRGNQPQHF TGTGCCAGCAGCTCCCTGCGGAGGGGCAATCAGCCCCAGCATTTT
TRBD1 . TRBJ1-1 TRBV10-1 CASNQGQGGTEAFF TGCGCCAGCAACCAAGGACAGGGAGGCACTGAAGCTTTCTTT
TRBD1 once TRBJ1-5 TRBV27 CASSPVPPRGEDQPQHF TGTGCCAGCAGTCCGGTACCACCCAGGGGGGAAGATCAGCCCCAGCATTTT
TRBD1 . TRBJ1-1 TRBV2 CASRAGTGSTEAFF TGTGCCAGCAGGGCCGGGACAGGGAGCACTGAAGCTTTCTTT
. few TRBJ2-3 TRBV7-3 CASSLFAVTDTQYF TGTGCCAGCAGCTTATTCGCAGTCACAGATACGCAGTATTTT
. . TRBJ1-5 TRBV7-9 CASSFGREPQHF TGTGCCAGCAGCTTTGGGAGAGAGCCCCAGCATTTT
TRBD2 . TRBJ2-7 TRBV10-2 CASSWGQGLAGEQYF TGCGCCAGCAGTTGGGGGCAAGGACTAGCGGGGGAGCAGTACTTC
. . TRBJ1-2 TRBV9 CASNRGINYGYTF TGTGCCAGCAACAGAGGGATAAACTATGGCTACACCTTC
. . TRBJ2-3 TRBV24-1 CATSDLRQGGTDTQYF TGTGCCACCAGTGATTTAAGGCAGGGGGGAACAGATACGCAGTATTTT
TRBD2 . TRBJ2-3 TRBV30 CAWRLAGGLADTQYF TGTGCCTGGAGACTAGCGGGGGGGCTCGCAGATACGCAGTATTTT
. . TRBJ2-7 TRBV6-2/TRBV6-3 CASSYFRWANEQYF TGTGCCAGCAGTTACTTTAGGTGGGCCAACGAGCAGTACTTC
. few TRBJ1-1 TRBV2 CAGKREGVTEAFF TGTGCCGGGAAAAGGGAGGGGGTCACTGAAGCTTTCTTT
TRBD1 few TRBJ2-7 TRBV2 CASYRGDSYEQYF TGTGCCAGCTACAGGGGGGACTCCTACGAGCAGTACTTC
TRBD1 . TRBJ1-2 TRBV15 CATSTGTGSYYGYTF TGTGCCACCAGCACTGGGACAGGGAGCTACTATGGCTACACCTTC
. . TRBJ1-4 TRBV7-9 CASSLRTDAPEKLFF TGTGCCAGCAGCCTTCGGACAGACGCTCCTGAAAAACTGTTTTTT
TRBD1 . TRBJ1-6 TRBV10-2 CASSDYRGYSPLHF TGCGCCAGCAGTGATTACAGGGGATATTCACCCCTCCACTTT
. . TRBJ1-4 TRBV19 CASTLGGSFNEKLFF TGTGCCAGTACCTTGGGAGGGTCCTTTAATGAAAAACTGTTTTTT
. once TRBJ1-1 TRBV21-1 CASSEGDRHTEAFF TGTGCCAGCTCGGAGGGGGACAGACACACTGAAGCTTTCTTT
. . TRBJ1-1 TRBV7-9 CASSLDMNTEAFF TGTGCCAGCAGCCTAGACATGAACACTGAAGCTTTCTTT
TRBD1 . TRBJ1-1 TRBV2 CASRRRTGSTEAFF TGTGCCAGCAGAAGAAGGACAGGGTCCACTGAAGCTTTCTTT
TRBD1 . TRBJ1-2 TRBV6-1 CASSDRQGNYGYTF TGTGCCAGCAGTGATCGACAGGGGAACTATGGCTACACCTTC
TRBD1 . TRBJ1-3 TRBV18 CASSPGQASGNTIYF TGTGCCAGCTCACCGGGACAGGCTTCAGGAAACACCATATATTTT
. . TRBJ1-1 TRBV30 CAWRGVSEAFF TGTGCCTGGAGGGGCGTCTCTGAAGCTTTCTTT